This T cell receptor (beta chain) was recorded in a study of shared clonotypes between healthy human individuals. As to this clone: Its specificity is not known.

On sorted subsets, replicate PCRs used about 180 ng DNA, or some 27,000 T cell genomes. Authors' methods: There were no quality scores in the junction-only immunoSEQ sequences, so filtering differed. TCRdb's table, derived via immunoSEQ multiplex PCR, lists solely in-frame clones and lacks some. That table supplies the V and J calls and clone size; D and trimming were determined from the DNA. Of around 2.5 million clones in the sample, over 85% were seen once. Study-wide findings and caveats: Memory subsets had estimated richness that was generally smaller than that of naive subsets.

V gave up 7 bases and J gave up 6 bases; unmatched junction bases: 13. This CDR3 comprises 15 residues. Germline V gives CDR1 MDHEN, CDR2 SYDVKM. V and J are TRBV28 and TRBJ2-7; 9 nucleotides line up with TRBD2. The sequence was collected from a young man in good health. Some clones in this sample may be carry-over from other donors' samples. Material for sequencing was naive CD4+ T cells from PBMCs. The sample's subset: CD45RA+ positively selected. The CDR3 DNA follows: TGTGCCAGCAACCGCGGGAGGGGTTGGGTGTTCGAGCAGTACTTC. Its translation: CASNRGRGWVFEQYF.